This T cell receptor (beta chain) was profiled in a study of T cells in localized non-small cell lung cancer. Whole-study findings and limits: Adjacent uninvolved lung tissue had the highest T cell clonality, exceeding tumor. Appearance in adjacent lung was seen for a median 57 of the top 100 tumor clones.

The assay was immunoSEQ multiplex PCR, and TCRdb's table has in-frame clones only and misses some. Seen here are around 26,000 clones, 85% to 95% observed once, and the top ten hold 4% to 4.5%. A word on this clone: The antigen is not known.

Trimming stripped 0 bases from V and 0 bases from J, with 14 bases between. This CDR3 comprises 17 residues. Per germline, CDR1 SGDLS and CDR2 YYNGEE. The sequencing here drew on peripheral blood, taken before any cancer treatment. The receptor was isolated from a female donor aged 60 or older with stage II squamous cell lung carcinoma. The genes are TRBV9 and TRBJ2-3; D tentatively reads TRBD1 or TRBD2 (5 bases each). This CDR3 is CASSVALTGASTDTQYF. DNA of the CDR3: TGTGCCAGCAGCGTAGCTCTAACCGGGGCTAGCACAGATACGCAGTATTTT.